Listed below are T cell receptor beta chains from one sample, sequenced in a study of cytomegalovirus exposure and HLA in healthy donors. Assay used: immunoSEQ multiplex PCR; TCRdb lists only in-frame clones, some missing. The sample lists about 200,000 clones, around 83% seen once, with 5.5% to 7% in the top ten. The sample was PBMCs. The receptor set was obtained from a woman in her fifties or sixties in good health and CMV-seropositive. Each CDR3 is given with its conserved first and last residue. The order of the fields is J gene, V gene, D gene, clone size, CDR3 protein, CDR3 DNA. The D gene is left open where the match is weak. The size entry is marked missing in some rows and otherwise reads once, few, many or a size class.

TRBJ1-5 TRBV28 TRBD1 once CASSPRGQGWGQPQHF TGTGCCAGCAGCCCTAGGGGACAGGGATGGGGTCAGCCCCAGCATTTT
TRBJ2-1 TRBV19 TRBD1 - CASSRDSQTYNEQFF TGTGCCAGTAGTCGGGACAGCCAAACCTACAATGAGCAGTTCTTC
TRBJ2-1 TRBV11-2 - - CASSVRDSQTAPEQFF TGTGCCAGCAGCGTTCGGGACTCCCAAACGGCTCCTGAGCAGTTCTTC
TRBJ1-1 TRBV6-5 - few CATGPNTEAFF TGTGCCACAGGGCCGAACACTGAAGCTTTCTTT
TRBJ2-7 TRBV10-3 - - CAISESLQFVEQYF TGTGCCATCAGTGAGTCGTTACAGTTCGTTGAGCAGTACTTC
TRBJ1-2 TRBV4-3 - - CASSPAQGINYGYTF TGCGCCAGCAGCCCCGCACAGGGAATTAACTATGGCTACACCTTC
TRBJ1-2 TRBV5-8 TRBD1 - CASSFRSGGSYGYTF TGTGCCAGCAGCTTTAGGTCAGGGGGGAGCTATGGCTACACCTTC
TRBJ2-7 TRBV19 - - CASSRRGAYEQYF TGTGCCAGTAGTCGCAGGGGGGCCTACGAGCAGTACTTC
TRBJ1-4 TRBV29-1 - - CSAAGGNGKLFF TGCAGCGCAGCCGGGGGGAATGGAAAACTGTTTTTT
TRBJ1-4 TRBV6-1 - once CASRGGISNEKLFF TGTGCCAGCAGGGGGGGGATTTCTAATGAAAAACTGTTTTTT
TRBJ2-7 TRBV6-5 - few CASTDRYEQYF TGTGCCAGCACCGACAGATACGAGCAGTACTTC
TRBJ2-5 TRBV7-9 TRBD1 - CASSLTGAQETQYF TGTGCCAGCAGCTTAACAGGGGCCCAAGAGACCCAGTACTTC
TRBJ1-5 TRBV10-3 - - CAISVGADNQPQHF TGTGCCATCAGTGTGGGGGCAGACAATCAGCCCCAGCATTTT
TRBJ2-2 TRBV7-8 TRBD2 once CASSPTSKHTGELFF TGTGCCAGCAGCCCGACTAGCAAGCACACCGGGGAGCTGTTTTTT